In this sample, the clone carrying this T cell receptor (beta chain) turned up many times. The target antigen is unknown. The time point is: patch test 1, 2 weeks after DPC sensitization. Treatment in this sample: therapeutic diphenylcyclopropenone sensitization with weekly scalp DPC. Blood draws came first, before each patch test. MiXCR, run by TCRdb on the RACE reads, gives a single entry per CDR3 protein. The sample has about 120,000 distinct CDR3 sequences, roughly 13% seen once; the top ten hold approximately 0.92%. The data were taken from a study of human T cells and chemical hapten exposure. Study context: The scalp of each patient received a weekly diphenylcyclopropenone dose for the full approximately 26-week study. Study outcomes and limitations: High-frequency TCRs, those above 1 in 1000, stayed the same after DPC sensitization. Relative to control repertoires, expanded TCRs gave rise to significantly more large CDR3 similarity clusters.

Germline V CDR1 and CDR2: SGHVS, FQNEAQ. This CDR3 comprises 13 residues. Trimming took off 6 bases at V and 4 bases at J, with 10 bases between the two ends. This clonotype originated in a man between 18 and 29 years old with alopecia areata. Some clones in this sample may be carry-over from other donors' samples. This sample comprised whole blood, obtained in connection with sensitization to the hapten diphenylcyclopropenone (DPC). The chain is built from TRBV7-8 and TRBJ2-1; D is unresolved. DNA for the CDR3: TGTGCCAGCAGACCCGACCAGTACAATGAGCAGTTCTTC. Translation gives CASRPDQYNEQFF.